The 13 T cell receptor beta chains below all came from one sample that was sequenced in a study of metastatic and nonmetastatic thyroid tumors (TCRdb year 2020). No treatment had been received by any patient before thyroid surgery. Preparation of the library involved PCR. This sample was sequenced with an Illumina HiSeq 4000. TCRdb reworked the public reads: Q25 trimming with fastp, MiXCR clone assembly, productive beta chains retained. Here the sample has some 39,000 clones; around 15% occur a single time. Of the sample, about 20% is held by the ten largest clones. Source material: blood. Receptors were obtained from a female donor with papillary thyroid cancer or a benign thyroid nodule (not recorded which). Some clones in this sample may be carry-over from other donors' samples.

This clone was observed at least ten times. The V gene is TRBV30, the J gene TRBJ2-2; the D gene is possibly TRBD1 (5 bases). CDR1 is GTSNPN, CDR2 SVGIG, per germline (reference sequence). V was trimmed by 4 bases and J by 3 bases, leaving 12 bases between them. The CDR3 is 14 residues long. This CDR3 reads CAWTLGRDTGELFF. CDR3 in DNA: TGTGCCTGGACTCTGGGCAGGGACACCGGGGAGCTGTTTTTT. The full variable domain, rest sourced from reference TRBV30 and TRBJ2-2, is SQTIHQWPATLVQPVGSPLSLECTVEGTSNPNLYWYRQAAGRGLQLLFYSVGIGQISSEVPQNLSASRPQDRQFILSSKKLLLSDSGFYLCAWTLGRDTGELFFGEGSRLTVL.

This clone was detected many times. The rearrangement links TRBV20-1 to TRBJ2-5; 12 bases match TRBD2. Germline CDR1 and CDR2: DFQATT and SNEGSKA (reference sequence). The CDR3 extends over 15 amino acids. The J segment lost 7 bases and the V segment lost 3 bases, leaving 9 bases of the junction unmatched. This CDR3 reads CSARHRLAGAGTQYF. For the CDR3, the DNA is TGCAGTGCTAGGCATCGACTAGCGGGAGCCGGGACCCAGTACTTC.

This clone was found many times. This sequence joins TRBV12-3 or TRBV12-4 and TRBJ2-1, with D perhaps matching TRBD2 (6 bases). Trimming pared 2 bases from V and 5 bases from J, leaving 19 bases between. The CDR3 has 17 amino acids. This CDR3 is CASSLRVGGNTHNEQFF. The DNA of the CDR3 is TGTGCCAGCAGTTTACGGGTCGGCGGGAATACACACAATGAGCAGTTCTTC.

This clone was seen more than once but under ten times. The chain has TRBV12-3 or TRBV12-4 and TRBJ1-2, with 8 nucleotides matching TRBD1. The CDR3 runs to 13 residues. J lost 7 bases, V lost 5 bases, and 6 bases had no gene match. The CDR3 is CASSARQGIGYTF. The DNA for the CDR3 is TGTGCCAGCAGTGCCCGACAGGGGATTGGCTACACCTTC.

Of note for this clone: A much more abundant neighbour one base away suggests this may be a read error. The rearrangement joins TRBV28 to TRBJ2-4, with D unclear. This CDR3 has 14 residues. Germline V gene lookup returns CDR1 MDHEN and CDR2 SYDVKM. The germline V and J ends were trimmed by 2 bases and 0 bases, with 5 bases remaining between them. The CDR3 DNA follows: TGTGCCAGCAGTTTACGCCAAGCCAAAAACATTCAGTACTTC. Its protein product is CASSLRQAKNIQYF.

Ten or more counts support this clone. The chain uses TRBV7-3 and TRBJ1-1, with 9 positions matching TRBD1. Trimming removed 0 bases from V and 2 bases from J; junction bases left unmatched: 16. CDR3 size: 20 residues. Germline V lookup: CDR1 SGHTA, CDR2 FQGTGA. The CDR3 loop is CASSLTPRGQGSLGNTEAFF. CDR3 sequence (DNA): TGTGCCAGCAGCTTAACCCCCAGGGGACAGGGATCCCTTGGTAACACTGAAGCTTTCTTT.

This clone occurred many times. The rearrangement links TRBV6-1 to TRBJ1-2; no clear D gene. CDR3 length equals 13 residues. Trimming shortened V by 2 bases and J by 2 bases, and 6 bases separated the two germline ends. CDR1 and CDR2 (germline): MNHNS, SASEGT. The CDR3 protein is CASSETENYGYTF. In nucleotides, the CDR3 is TGTGCCAGCAGTGAAACTGAAAACTATGGCTACACCTTC.

This clone has ten or more counts. The CDR3 coding sequence is TGTGCCAGCAGTTCCCAGGGAGGCGAGAACACTGAAGCTTTCTTT. Its translation is CASSSQGGENTEAFF. The chain couples TRBV28 to TRBJ1-1; possible D gene TRBD1, 5 bases. The V gene's germline CDR1 is MDHEN and CDR2 SYDVKM. Trimming stripped 4 bases from V and 1 base from J, with 13 bases between. The length of the CDR3 is 15 residues. The full variable domain, completed using reference TRBV28 and TRBJ1-1, is DVKVTQSSRYLVKRTGEKVFLECVQDMDHENMFWYRQDPGLGLRLIYFSYDVKMKEKGDIPEGYSVSREKKERFSLILESASTNQTSMYLCASSSQGGENTEAFFGQGTRLTVV.

This clone was observed a few times. This chain connects TRBV27 to TRBJ1-5; the match to TRBD1 covers 9 bases. With V trimmed by 6 bases and J by 0 bases, 3 bases remained unmatched. This CDR3 comprises 15 residues. Germline assignment: CDR1 MNHEY and CDR2 SMNVEV (reference sequence). CDR3 DNA sequence: TGTGCCAGCAGAAGGACAGGGGATAGCAATCAGCCCCAGCATTTT. It encodes CASRRTGDSNQPQHF.

This clone occurred a few times. This could be a read error, since a much larger clone is one nucleotide away. The J gene is TRBJ2-5, the V gene TRBV29-1, with 8 bases identical to TRBD1. There are 15 residues in the CDR3. Germline loops: CDR1 SQVTM, CDR2 ANQGSEA. V lost 2 bases and J lost 5; bases outside the gene matches: 10. CDR3 region: CSVETTGVAGETQYF. The CDR3 DNA reads as TGCAGCGTTGAAACGACAGGGGTCGCGGGGGAGACCCAGTACTTC.

This chain links TRBV7-3 with TRBJ2-2; possibly TRBD1 or TRBD2 for D (5 bases each). This CDR3 region has 14 residues. Germline-derived CDR1 and CDR2 are SGHTA and FQGTGA. V lost 2 bases and J 3 bases, leaving 7 bases between the germline ends. The DNA for the CDR3 is TGTGCCAGCAGCTTAGGGGGTGACACCGGGGAGCTGTTTTTT. The encoded protein is CASSLGGDTGELFF. Variable domain in full (rest from reference TRBV7-3 and TRBJ2-2): GAGVSQTPSNKVTEKGKYVELRCDPISGHTALYWYRQSLGQGPEFLIYFQGTGAADDSGLPNDRFFAVRPEGSVSTLKIQRTERGDSAVYLCASSLGGDTGELFFGEGSRLTVL.

This chain connects TRBV4-1 to TRBJ2-1; TRBD2 agrees at 9 bases. V was clipped by 0 bases and J by 8 bases; unmatched bases: 5. CDR1 MGHRA and CDR2 YSYEKL come from the germline V gene. CDR3 length: 15 residues. The CDR3 loop reads CASSQEGLASDEQFF. The CDR3 bases are TGCGCCAGCAGCCAAGAGGGACTAGCCAGCGATGAGCAGTTCTTC.

This clone occurred many times. The V call is TRBV3-1, the J call TRBJ2-7; 8 bases align to TRBD2. V was pared by 1 base and J by 6 bases, with 2 bases of the junction left unmatched. The CDR3 loop spans 13 amino acids. Germline V gene sequence: CDR1 LGHDT, CDR2 YNNKEL (reference sequence). Here the CDR3 DNA reads TGTGCCAGCAGCCAAGGACTAGCGAGCGAGCAGTACTTC. The encoded protein is CASSQGLASEQYF.